This entry features one TCR beta chain sequence. The antigen is undetermined. The data originate from a study of identical twins. Notes on the study in general: Conclusions were drawn cross-sectionally by statistical analysis, without following the same donors.

This CDR3 is 15 amino acids long. V was clipped by 7 bases and J by 7 bases, with 19 bases between them. One entry per CDR3 protein, called by TCRdb with MiXCR from the 5' RACE reads. Among 570,000 or so distinct CDR3 sequences listed, 9% to 10% were seen once. The same specimen was also included in a second study, on yellow fever vaccine responses in identical twins.

The V gene is TRBV12-3 or TRBV12-4, the J gene TRBJ2-2; TRBD2 might be the D (6 bases). The material sequenced was PBMCs. The sequence came from a young woman in good health. The chain's CDR3 is CASNPGLGRFGELFF. The CDR3 DNA sequence: TGTGCCAGCAATCCGGGACTGGGGCGTTTCGGGGAGCTGTTTTTT.